The 9 T cell receptor beta chains given below trace back to one sample, sequenced in a study of T cell responses to AZD1222 COVID-19 vaccine. Method: immunoSEQ multiplex PCR; TCRdb's copy keeps in-frame clones and lacks some. The profile covers more than 150,000 clones, with around 93% appearing a single time and roughly 9.2% taken by the ten largest. The material sequenced was peripheral blood, taken on day 0 of AZD1222 vaccination. The source of these receptors is an adult in good health.

This clone appeared once. The gene calls are TRBV5-1 and TRBJ1-2; TRBD1 agrees at 8 bases. V shed 3 bases, J shed 4 bases, and the junction held 8 bases outside the gene matches. In germline, CDR1 is SGHRS, CDR2 YFSETQ. CDR3 size: 15 residues. The DNA of the CDR3 is TGCGCCAGCAGCTCGGGACAGGTTCCGATCTATGGCTACACCTTC. Amino acids: CASSSGQVPIYGYTF. The variable domain in full, completed from reference TRBV5-1 and TRBJ1-2, reads KAGVTQTPRYLIKTRGQQVTLSCSPISGHRSVSWYQQTPGQGLQFLFEYFSETQRNKGNFPGRFSGRQFSNSRSEMNVSTLELGDSALYLCASSSGQVPIYGYTFGSGTRLTVV.

In its sample, this clone was seen once. The chain employs TRBV25-1 and TRBJ1-5; tentative D call: TRBD1 (6 bases). V lost 0 bases and J lost 4, with 10 bases in between. CDR1 is MGHDK and CDR2 is SYGVNS in the germline V gene. CDR3 length: 15 amino acids. The DNA of the CDR3 is TGTGCCAGCAGTGAATATGGACAGATTAATCAGCCCCAGCATTTT. Protein product: CASSEYGQINQPQHF.

CDR3 loop: CASSFRGGRNEQFF. CDR3 coding DNA: TGCGCCAGCAGCTTCCGGGGAGGAAGGAATGAGCAGTTCTTC. The chain is built from TRBV5-1 and TRBJ2-1; D is possibly TRBD2 (6 bases). V was clipped by 2 bases and J by 7 bases, with 13 bases between them. Germline V gives CDR1 SGHRS, CDR2 YFSETQ. CDR3 length: 14 residues.

J is TRBJ1-1 and V is TRBV3-1 (or the pseudogene TRBV3-2), with 12 bases fitting TRBD1. This CDR3 is 16 amino acids long. V was clipped by 2 bases and J by 0 bases; unmatched bases: 1. Germline V gene sequence: CDR1 LGHDT, CDR2 YNNKEL (reference sequence). The CDR3, as DNA: TGTGCCAGCAGCCAATGGGACAGGGGGCTGAACACTGAAGCTTTCTTT. Translation gives CASSQWDRGLNTEAFF.

The V call is TRBV25-1, the J call TRBJ2-3; 11 bases map to TRBD2. Germline CDR1 reads MGHDK; CDR2 reads SYGVNS. CDR3 size: 17 residues. V shed 0 bases, J shed 2 bases, and the junction held 4 bases outside the gene matches. CDR3 bases: TGTGCCAGCAGTGAATATACACTAGCGGGAGTCACAGATACGCAGTATTTT. Encoded protein: CASSEYTLAGVTDTQYF.

The V gene is TRBV18, the J gene TRBJ2-7; 12 bases map to TRBD2. Germline V lookup: CDR1 KGHSH, CDR2 LQKENI. This CDR3 spans 16 amino acids. V gave up 3 bases and J gave up 3 bases; unmatched junction bases: 6. CDR3 nucleotides: TGTGCCAGCTCACCGCCGGGACTAGCGGGCCACTACGAGCAGTACTTC. Translating gives CASSPPGLAGHYEQYF.

This clone was seen only once. The chain carries TRBV24-1 and TRBJ2-2; no clear D gene. V was shortened by 5 bases and J by 7 bases, with 4 bases between the two germline ends. Looked up from germline, CDR1 is KGHDR and CDR2 is SFDVKD. The CDR3 spans 11 residues. The CDR3 protein is CATSALGELFF. DNA of the CDR3: TGTGCCACCAGTGCCCTCGGGGAGCTGTTTTTT.

The V call is TRBV10-3, the J call TRBJ2-3, with 13 bases that match TRBD2. Germline assignment: CDR1 ENHRY and CDR2 SYGVKD. The CDR3 runs to 19 residues. Unmatched junction bases numbered 11, after V lost 0 bases and J lost 5 bases. This chain's CDR3 is CAISESFVGLAGVEDTQYF. DNA for the CDR3: TGTGCCATCAGTGAGTCGTTCGTCGGACTAGCGGGAGTCGAAGATACGCAGTATTTT.

This rearrangement joins TRBV7-2 to TRBJ2-3, with 7 bases lining up with TRBD2. Per germline, CDR1 SGHTA and CDR2 FQGNSA. The V gene end was trimmed by 4 bases and the J gene end by 5 bases; junction bases not matched to a gene: 15. The CDR3 sequence is 17 residues long. CDR3 in amino acids: CASSSPPTSRVGDTQYF. CDR3 DNA sequence: TGTGCCAGCAGCTCCCCCCCGACTAGCCGGGTGGGAGATACGCAGTATTTT.